One and the same sample provided the 4 T cell receptor beta chains below, sequenced in a study of blood T cells in healthy people across ages. The authors ran a second PCR of 7 to 11 cycles using a sample-barcoded 5' primer and a J-beta primer mix. TCRdb analysed the 5' RACE reads with MiXCR anew, one entry per CDR3 protein. This table holds approximately 800,000 distinct CDR3 sequences, around 36% found once. Specimen: blood. These receptors were collected from a man aged 18 to 30 in good health.

The rearrangement links TRBV3-1 to TRBJ2-5; D is ambiguous. Germline CDR1 is LGHDT and CDR2 is YNNKEL (reference sequence). The germline V and J ends were trimmed by 2 bases and 5 bases, with 6 bases remaining between them. The CDR3 is 12 amino acids. The CDR3 sequence: CASSQFRETQYF. In DNA, the CDR3 is TGTGCCAGCAGCCAATTCAGGGAGACCCAGTACTTC.

This clonotype was seen a handful of times. The V and J genes are TRBV5-1 and TRBJ2-5, with D perhaps being TRBD1 or TRBD2 (5 bases each). CDR1 SGHRS and CDR2 YFSETQ come from the germline V gene. The germline V and J ends were trimmed by 3 bases and 0 bases, with 9 bases remaining between them. This CDR3 region has 14 residues. CDR3 sequence (DNA): TGCGCCAGCAGCTCCGGGGCGTACCAAGAGACCCAGTACTTC. Residues: CASSSGAYQETQYF. The full variable domain, completed using reference TRBV5-1 and TRBJ2-5, is KAGVTQTPRYLIKTRGQQVTLSCSPISGHRSVSWYQQTPGQGLQFLFEYFSETQRNKGNFPGRFSGRQFSNSRSEMNVSTLELGDSALYLCASSSGAYQETQYFGPGTRLLVL.

This clonotype was detected only a few times. The J gene is TRBJ2-3, the V gene TRBV18, with a tentative D call TRBD2 (5 bases). The germline gives CDR1 KGHSH, CDR2 LQKENI. The CDR3 sequence is 15 residues long. The V gene lost 3 bases and the J gene lost 2 bases, with 12 bases spanning the gap. The CDR3 sequence is CASSPEGAITDTQYF. CDR3 nucleotides: TGTGCCAGCTCACCCGAGGGTGCTATCACAGATACGCAGTATTTT.

The chain carries TRBV20-1 and TRBJ2-5; 10 bases agree with TRBD2. Unmatched junction bases numbered 13, after V lost 6 bases and J lost 0 bases. Germline V gene sequence: CDR1 DFQATT, CDR2 SNEGSKA (reference sequence). This CDR3 contains 17 residues. The CDR3 region is CSAESTSGVVYQETQYF. CDR3 nucleotide sequence: TGCAGTGCCGAGTCCACTAGCGGGGTAGTATACCAAGAGACCCAGTACTTC.